This T cell receptor (beta chain) was sequenced during a study of CDR3 diversity in severe acne. Per the germline V gene, CDR1 is SGDLS and CDR2 is YYNGEE. The CDR3 contains 19 residues. V dropped 4 bases and J dropped 8 bases, with 30 bases sitting between them. TCRdb called the PCR reads again in MiXCR, with one record for every CDR3 protein. The profile shows about 85,000 distinct CDR3 sequences, roughly half of them singletons. The chain employs TRBV9 and TRBJ1-4; D perhaps matches TRBD1 (6 bases). Source material: blood. This TCR was recovered from a male donor in good health, serving as a control. The CDR3 bases are TGTGCCAGCAGCCTCTCGCCGAGCACGATACAGGGTATCTGGGAAAAACTGTTTTTT. This sequence encodes CASSLSPSTIQGIWEKLFF.